What follows are 27 T cell receptor beta chains derived from one specimen sequenced in a study of identical twins. Using its own MiXCR run on the 5' RACE reads, TCRdb lists one record per CDR3 protein. The sample yields 350,000 or so distinct CDR3 sequences, roughly an eighth seen once. The sample was also linked to a second study, of yellow fever vaccine responses in identical twins.

The material sequenced was CD8+ T cells sorted from blood. Every receptor here comes from a woman between 18 and 30 years old in good health.

The chain links TRBV20-1 to TRBJ2-2; TRBD2 agrees at 7 bases. The CDR3 covers 13 residues. Looked up from germline, CDR1 is DFQATT and CDR2 is SNEGSKA (reference sequence). V lost 6 bases and J lost 5; bases outside the gene matches: 6. CDR3 amino acids: CSARGEGTGELFF. DNA of the CDR3: TGCAGTGCCCGGGGGGAGGGGACCGGGGAGCTGTTTTTT.

This clonotype was detected only a few times. At one end, the junction sequence differs from germline, possibly due to a read error. V usage is TRBV13 and J usage is TRBJ2-3, with TRBD2 matching over 14 bases. The germline V gene encodes CDR1 PRHDT and CDR2 FYEKMQ (reference sequence). There are 18 residues in the CDR3. As DNA, the CDR3 is TGTGCCAGCAGCCTAGGACTAGCGGGGGGTCCTGCCCGAGATACGCAGTATTTT. It yields the protein CASSLGLAGGPARDTQYF.

This clonotype was recorded a few times. The genes are TRBV28 and TRBJ2-7; D is possibly TRBD2 (6 bases). Germline lookup yields CDR1 MDHEN and CDR2 SYDVKM. This CDR3 region has 14 residues. V was cut by 3 bases and J by 1 base, with 10 bases left in between. The CDR3 DNA sequence: TGTGCCAGCAGTTTTTCAGGGACTTCCTACGAGCAGTACTTC. Protein sequence: CASSFSGTSYEQYF.

There are many counts of this clonotype. This chain links TRBV28 with TRBJ2-1; D ambiguous. Trimming stripped 5 bases from V and 7 bases from J, with 6 bases between. Germline V gives CDR1 MDHEN, CDR2 SYDVKM. The CDR3 sequence is 11 residues long. CDR3 sequence reads: CASSPQNEQFF. The CDR3 coding sequence is TGTGCCAGCAGTCCCCAGAATGAGCAGTTCTTC.

This clonotype has a count of ten or more. The rearrangement links TRBV28 to TRBJ2-6; D is tentatively TRBD1 or TRBD2 (5 bases each). Trimming took off 5 bases at V and 0 bases at J, with 11 bases between the two ends. CDR1 and CDR2 from the germline V gene are MDHEN and SYDVKM. The length of the CDR3 is 16 residues. CDR3 nucleotides: TGTGCCAGCAGTCCAATGGGGGACTCTGGGGCCAACGTCCTGACTTTC. This codes for CASSPMGDSGANVLTF.

This clonotype has only a few counts. The chain's CDR3 is CASSPGFGNQPQHF. The CDR3 DNA is TGTGCCAGCAGTCCGGGATTTGGCAATCAGCCCCAGCATTTT. The J gene is TRBJ1-5, the V gene TRBV27; no clear D. Germline values: CDR1 MNHEY, CDR2 SMNVEV (reference sequence). The germline V and J ends were trimmed by 5 bases and 2 bases, with 10 bases remaining between them. The CDR3 is 14 residues long.

V gene TRBV20-1 combines with J gene TRBJ2-5; weak D call: TRBD2 (6 bases). CDR1 is DFQATT, CDR2 SNEGSKA, per germline (reference sequence). There are 16 residues in the CDR3. V lost 0 bases and J 4 bases, leaving 18 bases between the germline ends. The CDR3 sequence is CSARDSQWGVLETQYF. The CDR3 DNA reads TGCAGTGCTAGAGATTCCCAGTGGGGGGTCCTAGAGACCCAGTACTTC.

In its sample, this clonotype was seen a few times. The rearrangement links TRBV7-6 to TRBJ2-1; the D gene is possibly TRBD1 (6 bases). CDR1 and CDR2 from the germline V gene are SGHVS and FNYEAQ. Trimming shortened V by 4 bases and J by 0 bases, and 22 bases separated the two germline ends. The CDR3 runs 19 residues. In DNA form, the CDR3 reads TGTGCCAGCAGCTACCGGACAGAAACGATTCCCAACTCCTACAATGAGCAGTTCTTC. The encoded protein is CASSYRTETIPNSYNEQFF.

This clonotype was recorded at least ten times. This chain uses TRBV7-8 with TRBJ2-7, with D tentatively TRBD1 (5 bases). Germline CDR1 reads SGHVS; CDR2 reads FQNEAQ. The V and J ends lost 2 bases and 5 bases respectively, with 16 bases between them. This CDR3 is built from 15 residues. CDR3 sequence: CASSLKGLQWDEQYF. CDR3 nucleotide sequence: TGTGCCAGCAGCTTAAAGGGGCTCCAGTGGGACGAGCAGTACTTC.

Many counts were recorded for this clonotype. The gene calls are TRBV29-1 and TRBJ2-7; a possible D gene is TRBD1 (5 bases). Germline V gene sequence: CDR1 SQVTM, CDR2 ANQGSEA. Trimming pared 0 bases from V and 1 base from J, leaving 10 bases between. This CDR3 is built from 14 residues. The CDR3 sequence: CSVEETTGSYEQYF. In DNA form, the CDR3 reads TGCAGCGTTGAAGAGACCACAGGATCCTACGAGCAGTACTTC.

The CDR3: CSVEGHYNEQFF. DNA for the CDR3: TGCAGCGTTGAGGGGCACTACAATGAGCAGTTCTTC. The chain joins TRBV29-1 to TRBJ2-1; a possible D gene is TRBD1 (5 bases). The V end was cut by 3 bases, the J end by 3 bases, with 6 bases between. This CDR3 region has 12 residues. Per germline, CDR1 SQVTM and CDR2 ANQGSEA.

This clonotype was observed a handful of times. The rearrangement links TRBV7-9 to TRBJ2-5, with 9 positions matching TRBD1. CDR1 and CDR2 from the germline V gene are SEHNR and FQNEAQ (reference sequence). V lost 2 bases to trimming and J lost 3 bases; unmatched junction nucleotides: 1. The CDR3 loop spans 14 amino acids. The CDR3 nucleotides are TGTGCCAGCAGCTTATGGGACAGGGAAGAGACCCAGTACTTC. The encoded protein is CASSLWDREETQYF.

This clonotype was picked up a small number of times. CDR3 sequence reads: CSARSVYDYEQYF. The CDR3 DNA reads as TGCAGTGCTAGAAGCGTCTACGACTACGAGCAGTACTTC. The rearrangement joins TRBV20-1 to TRBJ2-7; D unresolved. Deletions cut 2 bases from V and 3 bases from J, with 11 bases between. Germline CDR1 DFQATT, CDR2 SNEGSKA (reference sequence). The CDR3 is made up of 13 amino acids.

This clonotype was found a few times. The chain recombines TRBV4-1 with TRBJ1-4, with 8 bases that match TRBD1. Germline V gene data show CDR1 as MGHRA and CDR2 as YSYEKL. V lost 4 bases to trimming and J lost 7 bases; unmatched junction nucleotides: 5. The CDR3 runs to 14 residues. CDR3 residues: CASSLQGAGEKLFF. CDR3 coding DNA: TGCGCCAGCAGCCTCCAGGGGGCTGGTGAAAAACTGTTTTTT.

The chain couples TRBV10-3 to TRBJ2-3, with a tentative D call TRBD2 (5 bases). Per germline, CDR1 ENHRY and CDR2 SYGVKD. Trimming took 5 bases from V and 0 from J, leaving 9 bases between them. The CDR3 consists of 14 residues. CDR3 residues: CAISQADSTDTQYF. As DNA, the CDR3 is TGTGCCATCAGTCAAGCGGATAGCACAGATACGCAGTATTTT.

This rearrangement joins TRBV9 to TRBJ2-7, with 8 positions matching TRBD2. V gave up 3 bases and J gave up 4 bases; unmatched junction bases: 9. The CDR3 runs 15 residues. Germline V gene lookup returns CDR1 SGDLS and CDR2 YYNGEE. CDR3 protein: CASSGTAGVGYEQYF. For the CDR3, the DNA is TGTGCCAGCAGCGGAACAGCGGGAGTTGGGTACGAGCAGTACTTC.

This clonotype has at least ten counts. This sequence joins TRBV7-9 and TRBJ2-1; the D gene is possibly TRBD2 (6 bases). The CDR3 contains 16 residues. The V end lost 5 bases, the J end lost 7 bases, and 21 bases lay between the germline ends. Germline V gives CDR1 SEHNR, CDR2 FQNEAQ (reference sequence). CDR3 coding DNA: TGTGCCAGCAGCCCACCCCTCCGGACTATAGGGAATGAGCAGTTCTTC. Translating gives CASSPPLRTIGNEQFF.

The rearrangement joins TRBV7-9 to TRBJ2-5, with TRBD2 matching over 8 bases. Germline V gene sequence: CDR1 SEHNR, CDR2 FQNEAQ (reference sequence). CDR3 length equals 14 residues. J lost 5 bases, V lost 6 bases, and 8 bases had no gene match. CDR3 in amino acids: CASSRAGVQETQYF. The DNA for the CDR3 is TGTGCCAGCAGTCGAGCGGGAGTACAGGAGACCCAGTACTTC.

In its sample, this clonotype was seen once. The chain is built from TRBV6-5 and TRBJ2-2, with a weak D call TRBD2 (6 bases). Per the germline V gene, CDR1 is MNHEY and CDR2 is SVGAGI. The V end lost 2 bases, the J end lost 6 bases, and 10 bases lay between the germline ends. The CDR3 runs to 14 residues. CDR3 residues: CASSYGGTPGELFF. The CDR3 DNA follows: TGTGCCAGCAGTTACGGGGGGACCCCCGGGGAGCTGTTTTTT.

This clonotype has more than one count but fewer than ten. At one end the junction does not follow the germline gene, possibly because of a read error. The genes are TRBV5-1 and TRBJ2-6, with 7 bases identical to TRBD1. Germline V gene sequence: CDR1 SGHRS, CDR2 YFSETQ. The CDR3 runs to 16 residues. The CDR3: CASSPPGQLGTNVLTF. The CDR3 coding sequence is TGCGCCAGCAGCCCGCCGGGACAGCTTGGGACCAACGTCCTGACTTTC.

This clonotype was found a few times. This sequence joins TRBV7-9 and TRBJ1-2; D is unresolved. Germline loops: CDR1 SEHNR, CDR2 FQNEAQ (reference sequence). The ends were cut back, 5 bases at V and 6 bases at J, with 16 bases in the middle. The CDR3 has 14 residues. CDR3 amino acids: CASSPGTGKDGYTF. In DNA, the CDR3 is TGTGCCAGCAGCCCTGGAACGGGGAAGGATGGCTACACCTTC.

In DNA, the CDR3 is TGTGCCAGCAGCCTCGGACAGTCCTCCAATCAGCCCCAGCATTTT. Amino acid sequence: CASSLGQSSNQPQHF. The chain has TRBV7-9 and TRBJ1-5, with D maybe TRBD1 (6 bases). Trimming cost V 5 bases and J 3 bases, with 14 bases left between them. The CDR3 is 15 residues long. Germline V lookup: CDR1 SEHNR, CDR2 FQNEAQ (reference sequence).

In this sample, this clonotype turned up many times. This rearrangement joins TRBV4-1 to TRBJ2-3; D remains ambiguous. The CDR3 extends over 15 amino acids. Germline assignment: CDR1 MGHRA and CDR2 YSYEKL. V was shortened by 2 bases and J by 2 bases, with 11 bases between the two germline ends. Here the CDR3 DNA reads TGCGCCAGCAGCCAAAGTCGCGCAGACACAGATACGCAGTATTTT. This encodes CASSQSRADTDTQYF.

In its sample, this clonotype was seen many times. J is TRBJ2-7 and V is TRBV6-1; 11 positions agree with TRBD1. The CDR3 sequence is 15 residues long. The germline CDR1 and CDR2 sequences are MNHNS and SASEGT. With V trimmed by 6 bases and J by 3 bases, 7 bases remained unmatched. DNA for the CDR3: TGTGCCAGCAGCCCCGGGACAGGGGGTTTCTACGAGCAGTACGTC. Residues: CASSPGTGGFYEQYV.

The CDR3 protein is CASSLSAGGFIDEQFF. The CDR3 DNA reads TGTGCCAGCAGCTTATCGGCGGGAGGGTTTATCGATGAGCAGTTCTTC. The rearrangement uses TRBV7-8 and TRBJ2-1, with TRBD2 identical over 9 bases. CDR1 and CDR2 (germline): SGHVS, FQNEAQ. V lost 2 bases, J lost 8 bases, and 10 bases stayed unmatched. This CDR3 contains 16 residues.

The table lists this clonotype with a few counts. The V and J genes are TRBV3-1 and TRBJ1-6; D gene ambiguous. Germline V CDR1 and CDR2: LGHDT, YNNKEL (reference sequence). There are 14 residues in the CDR3. V lost 5 bases to trimming and J lost 9 bases, with 14 bases between them. The DNA of the CDR3 is TGTGCCAGCAGCAGCCACCTCGTCGGTTCACCCCTCCACTTT. Its protein is CASSSHLVGSPLHF.

This clonotype ranks as medium-sized (0.01 to 0.1%). The chain couples TRBV9 to TRBJ2-3; no firm D call. CDR1 and CDR2 (germline): SGDLS, YYNGEE. The CDR3 loop spans 13 amino acids. Trimming removed 0 bases from V and 6 bases from J, with 8 bases in between. The CDR3 coding sequence is TGTGCCAGCAGCGTAGAGGTCCCCGATACGCAGTATTTT. This codes for CASSVEVPDTQYF. Variable domain in full (rest from reference TRBV9 and TRBJ2-3): DSGVTQTPKHLITATGQRVTLRCSPRSGDLSVYWYQQSLDQGLQFLIQYYNGEERAKGNILERFSAQQFPDLHSELNLSSLELGDSALYFCASSVEVPDTQYFGPGTRLTVL.